This TCR beta chain derives from a study of blood T cell repertoires in COVID-19. Clones were sequenced by immunoSEQ multiplex PCR, and TCRdb holds only the in-frame ones, with some missing. Of 250,000 to 300,000 clones listed, around 81% were seen once; the top ten hold around 3.2%. The germline V gene has CDR1 MNHEY and CDR2 SVGEGT. With V trimmed by 6 bases and J by 3 bases, 10 bases remained unmatched. This CDR3 region has 15 residues. The TCR originated in a woman between 55 and 75 years old with active or convalescent COVID-19. Specimen: peripheral blood. The rearrangement uses TRBV6-2 or TRBV6-3 and TRBJ2-7; 8 bases fit TRBD1. The CDR3 here is CASSQDRGSDYEQYF. CDR3 coding DNA: TGTGCCAGCAGCCAAGACAGGGGCAGTGACTACGAGCAGTACTTC.